This T cell receptor (beta chain) was profiled in a study of CD8 T cells in ankylosing spondylitis. Regarding the study as a whole: A TCR beta motif of several highly homologous variants appeared characteristic of ankylosing spondylitis blood. Previous work reported some of these motif variants in the synovial fluid and blood of reactive arthritis. Matched ankylosing spondylitis synovial fluid reportedly contained a significantly enriched population of disease-linked clones. With a CD8+ phenotype, disease-linked clones were relatively rare in peripheral blood.

Each TCR beta library was made by quantitative 5'-RACE that incorporated molecular barcodes. TCRdb used MiXCR to reprocess the 5' RACE reads, holding one entry per CDR3 protein. This sample carries around 91,000 distinct CDR3 sequences, about 8.1% of them seen once, and the ten largest clones take about 30%. This clonotype was seen ten or more times. Its antigen is unknown. The germline CDR1 and CDR2 sequences are MNHNS and SASEGT. The CDR3 has 15 amino acids. Trimming took off 1 base at V and 2 bases at J, with 11 bases between the two ends. The sequenced material came from blood, either unsorted or a sorted T cell fraction (not recorded which). V and J are TRBV6-1 and TRBJ2-5; the D is unclear. The source is a male donor with ankylosing spondylitis. DNA of the CDR3: TGTGCCAGCAGTGAAGTTAAGGGTAGACAAGAGACCCAGTACTTC. Translating it yields CASSEVKGRQETQYF.